A single sample gave rise to the 32 T cell receptor beta chains below, sequenced in a study of cytomegalovirus exposure and HLA in healthy donors. Vbeta (60) and Jbeta (13) primers were used in the PCR. Using immunoSEQ multiplex PCR, the repertoire was profiled, and TCRdb retains in-frame clones only, with some absent. There are about 200,000 clones in the sample; around 77% occur only once, and nearly 3% lies in the top ten. Material: PBMCs. The receptors stem from a woman aged 25-40 years in good health and CMV-seronegative.

The chain couples TRBV5-4 to TRBJ1-6; no clear D gene. This CDR3 is built from 14 residues. The germline CDR1 and CDR2 sequences are SGHNT and YYREEE (reference sequence). The V gene lost 0 bases and the J gene lost 6 bases, with 7 bases spanning the gap. CDR3 sequence (DNA): TGTGCCAGCAGCTTGGACAGTCTTAATTCACCCCTCCACTTT. Amino acids: CASSLDSLNSPLHF.

This clone appeared a few times. V and J are TRBV11-2 and TRBJ2-5, with 7 bases that match TRBD1. The CDR3 is 15 residues long. Germline CDR1 is SGHAT and CDR2 is FQNNGV. The junction had 7 bases not matched to a gene; V was cut back by 6 bases and J by 0 bases. Here the CDR3 DNA reads TGTGCCAGCAGTGCGACAGGGACGTACCAAGAGACCCAGTACTTC. It specifies CASSATGTYQETQYF.

The chain links TRBV6-6 to TRBJ2-7, with 10 positions matching TRBD2. The CDR3 runs to 15 residues. J was trimmed by 6 bases and V by 5 bases; bases with no gene match: 10. Germline values: CDR1 MNHNY, CDR2 SVGAGI (reference sequence). CDR3 in amino acids: CASSPLSGGGGEQYF. CDR3 DNA: TGTGCCAGCAGTCCCCTAAGCGGGGGGGGCGGCGAGCAGTACTTC.

CDR3 sequence reads: CASRPTGGVGAEAFF. The CDR3 nucleotides are TGTGCCAGCAGACCTACAGGGGGGGTCGGGGCTGAAGCTTTCTTT. The chain couples TRBV6-6 to TRBJ1-1; 8 bases align to TRBD1. Germline CDR1 is MNHNY and CDR2 is SVGAGI (reference sequence). The V and J ends lost 6 bases and 6 bases, in that order; junction bases with no gene match: 12. The CDR3 covers 15 residues.

The chain carries TRBV11-2 and TRBJ2-5; 7 positions match TRBD2. The germline V gene has CDR1 SGHAT and CDR2 FQNNGV. The CDR3 covers 13 residues. V lost 5 bases and J lost 6; bases outside the gene matches: 6. The CDR3 region has the DNA TGTGCCAGCAGCCCGTGGGAGGGGCAGACCCAGTACTTC. Its protein product is CASSPWEGQTQYF.

V and J are TRBV28 and TRBJ2-7; TRBD1 might be the D (7 bases). Trimming cost V 8 bases and J 5 bases, with 13 bases left between them. The V gene's germline CDR1 is MDHEN and CDR2 SYDVKM. The CDR3 covers 12 residues. The CDR3 sequence is CASSGGTHEQYF. CDR3 coding DNA: TGTGCCAGCTCAGGGGGGACCCACGAGCAGTACTTC.

This clone has only a few counts. The V and J genes are TRBV6-5 and TRBJ2-7, with D possibly matching TRBD1 (6 bases). With 6 bases removed from V and 2 bases from J, the gap between germline ends came to 17 bases. Looked up from germline, CDR1 is MNHEY and CDR2 is SVGAGI. The CDR3 extends over 15 amino acids. The CDR3 here is CASRPGTRGPYEQYF. Written as DNA, the CDR3 is TGTGCCAGCAGGCCCGGGACCAGGGGTCCCTACGAGCAGTACTTC.

The chain employs TRBV2 and TRBJ1-1, with 11 bases identical to TRBD1. CDR1 SNHLY and CDR2 FYNNEI come from the germline V gene. After removal of 6 bases from V and 3 bases from J, the junction contained 15 bases not matched to a gene. The CDR3 totals 18 residues. The CDR3 loop reads CASRLSGTGGFSDTEAFF. The CDR3 nucleotides read TGTGCCAGCAGACTATCTGGGACAGGGGGTTTCTCGGACACTGAAGCTTTCTTT.

The V and J genes are TRBV27 and TRBJ2-7; 9 nucleotides agree with TRBD1. The CDR3 sequence is 16 residues long. V lost 5 bases and J lost 4; bases outside the gene matches: 12. Germline CDR1 and CDR2: MNHEY and SMNVEV (reference sequence). The CDR3 reads CASSDGPGQGLYEQYF. In DNA, the CDR3 is TGTGCCAGCAGTGATGGTCCGGGACAGGGTTTATACGAGCAGTACTTC.

The chain joins TRBV28 to TRBJ2-5; 8 bases are shared with TRBD2. There are 13 residues in the CDR3. J was trimmed by 1 base and V by 10 bases; bases with no gene match: 5. Germline CDR1 and CDR2: MDHEN and SYDVKM. This CDR3 reads CAIGGGPQETQYF. The CDR3 DNA sequence: TGTGCCATCGGGGGGGGACCCCAAGAGACCCAGTACTTC.

The J gene is TRBJ2-6, the V gene TRBV11-2; a possible D gene is TRBD2 (7 bases). Germline V CDR1 and CDR2: SGHAT, FQNNGV. With 5 bases removed from V and 4 bases from J, the gap between germline ends came to 24 bases. The CDR3 has 19 amino acids. This CDR3 reads CASSPLRGGALSGANVLTF. For the CDR3, the DNA is TGTGCCAGCAGCCCTTTAAGGGGGGGGGCCTTGTCAGGGGCCAACGTCCTGACTTTC.

This clone was seen a handful of times. Germline is not matched at one junction end, which may reflect a read error. V is TRBV28 and J is TRBJ2-5, with 7 bases fitting TRBD1. This CDR3 region has 11 residues. The germline gives CDR1 MDHEN, CDR2 SYDVKM. CDR3 residues: CASSLSTGLNF. Written as DNA, the CDR3 is TGTGCCAGCAGTCTTTCGACAGGGCTTAACTTC.

The genes are TRBV7-2 and TRBJ1-5; 8 bases fit TRBD1. The CDR3 is 15 residues long. The germline V gene encodes CDR1 SGHTA and CDR2 FQGNSA. The V segment lost 0 bases and the J segment 5 bases; nucleotides outside the gene matches: 3. Here the CDR3 reads CASSLAVGQDQPQHF. The CDR3 nucleotides are TGTGCCAGCAGCTTAGCGGTGGGACAGGATCAGCCCCAGCATTTT.

V gene TRBV2 combines with J gene TRBJ1-5; D uncertain. CDR1 is SNHLY, CDR2 FYNNEI, per germline. V lost 8 bases to trimming and J lost 3 bases, with 5 bases between them. This CDR3 is built from 11 residues. The DNA for the CDR3 is TGTGCCAGCGCTAACAATCAGCCCCAGCATTTT. Encoded protein: CASANNQPQHF.

This chain's CDR3 is CAWTEDRAPNSPLHF. The CDR3 region has the DNA TGTGCCTGGACCGAAGACAGGGCTCCTAATTCACCCCTCCACTTT. V usage is TRBV30 and J usage is TRBJ1-6; TRBD1 agrees at 7 bases. Germline V gene lookup returns CDR1 GTSNPN and CDR2 SVGIG (reference sequence). The CDR3 is 15 amino acids. V shed 4 bases and J 6 bases; nucleotides not matched to a gene: 9.

The chain couples TRBV30 to TRBJ1-6; D ambiguous. V was pared by 4 bases and J by 9 bases, with 10 bases between. Germline V gene lookup returns CDR1 GTSNPN and CDR2 SVGIG (reference sequence). The CDR3 loop spans 12 amino acids. CDR3: CAWTTPGSPLHF. The CDR3 nucleotides are TGTGCCTGGACTACCCCGGGTTCACCCCTCCACTTT. Drawing the rest from reference TRBV30 and TRBJ1-6, the complete variable domain is SQTIHQWPATLVQPVGSPLSLECTVEGTSNPNLYWYRQAAGRGLQLLFYSVGIGQISSEVPQNLSASRPQDRQFILSSKKLLLSDSGFYLCAWTTPGSPLHFGNGTRLTVT.

This clone has a single count. Additional DNA sequences in this sample encode the identical CDR3. The rearrangement uses TRBV7-6 and TRBJ1-1; 7 bases are a match to TRBD1. Losses at the gene ends were 5 bases for V and 4 bases for J; bases not matched to a gene: 7. Germline V gives CDR1 SGHVS, CDR2 FNYEAQ. The CDR3 runs 14 residues. The CDR3 here is CASSLDQGGTEAFF. In nucleotides, the CDR3 is TGTGCCAGCAGCCTAGATCAGGGGGGCACTGAAGCTTTCTTT.

The chain is built from TRBV28 and TRBJ1-2; D is undetermined. Trimming stripped 6 bases from V and 5 bases from J, with 13 bases between. This CDR3 spans 13 amino acids. Germline CDR1 is MDHEN and CDR2 is SYDVKM. DNA for the CDR3: TGTGCCAGCAGCGCGGGCTCTGCGTATGGCTACACCTTC. Translation gives CASSAGSAYGYTF.

The rearrangement links TRBV6-5 to TRBJ2-1; possibly TRBD1 for D (5 bases). Trimming pared 2 bases from V and 8 bases from J, leaving 10 bases between. This CDR3 contains 13 residues. Germline CDR1 MNHEY, CDR2 SVGAGI. The CDR3 protein is CASSYVGAHEQFF. The CDR3, as DNA: TGTGCCAGCAGTTACGTAGGGGCCCATGAGCAGTTCTTC.

The chain joins TRBV7-8 to TRBJ2-7, with unresolved D. The CDR3 spans 15 residues. Germline CDR1 is SGHVS and CDR2 is FQNEAQ. The V end was cut by 1 base, the J end by 5 bases, with 15 bases between. The CDR3 DNA reads TGTGCCAGCAGCTTAGAGCTGACTCCTCTGGACGAGCAGTACTTC. It is translated as CASSLELTPLDEQYF.

The rearrangement links TRBV25-1 to TRBJ1-4; no firm D call. Trimming removed 3 bases from V and 7 bases from J, with 12 bases in between. The CDR3 runs 14 residues. Looked up from germline, CDR1 is MGHDK and CDR2 is SYGVNS. CDR3 region: CASSEAADLEKLFF. The CDR3 nucleotides read TGTGCCAGCAGTGAGGCGGCAGACCTTGAAAAACTGTTTTTT. The whole variable domain, remainder taken from reference TRBV25-1 and TRBJ1-4, is EADIYQTPRYLVIGTGKKITLECSQTMGHDKMYWYQQDPGMELHLIHYSYGVNSTEKGDLSSESTVSRIRTEHFPLTLESARPSHTSQYLCASSEAADLEKLFFGSGTQLSVL.

This chain connects TRBV6-4 to TRBJ1-1; the D is unclear. Germline V lookup: CDR1 MRHNA, CDR2 SNTAGT. The V end lost 3 bases, the J end lost 3 bases, and 8 bases lay between the germline ends. CDR3 length: 13 amino acids. DNA of the CDR3: TGTGCCAGCAGTGAAGACTCGGACACTGAAGCTTTCTTT. Protein: CASSEDSDTEAFF.

CDR3 DNA: TGTGCCAGCAGCTTAGATCTTGGGGCCTACACTGAAGCTTTCTTT. Amino acid sequence: CASSLDLGAYTEAFF. This chain uses TRBV7-9 with TRBJ1-1, with D possibly being TRBD1 (5 bases). This CDR3 spans 15 amino acids. Germline V CDR1 and CDR2: SEHNR, FQNEAQ (reference sequence). Between the trimmed V and J ends, which lost 1 base and 3 bases, there was a span of 12 bases.

This clone has only one observation. The V and J genes are TRBV27 and TRBJ1-4; 8 nucleotides agree with TRBD1. This CDR3 is 18 amino acids long. Germline V gene data show CDR1 as MNHEY and CDR2 as SMNVEV (reference sequence). The V gene end was trimmed by 2 bases and the J gene end by 1 base; junction bases not matched to a gene: 9. CDR3 in amino acids: CASSLVPGTGGTNEKLFF. For the CDR3, the DNA is TGTGCCAGCAGTTTAGTACCCGGGACAGGTGGAACTAATGAAAAACTGTTTTTT.

This clone occurred a few times. V usage is TRBV6-6 and J usage is TRBJ1-5; possible D gene TRBD1, 5 bases. Trimming took off 2 bases at V and 3 bases at J, with 8 bases between the two ends. Germline lookup yields CDR1 MNHNY and CDR2 SVGAGI (reference sequence). The CDR3 has 14 amino acids. CDR3 sequence: CASSYRDFNQPQHF. The CDR3 coding sequence is TGTGCCAGCAGTTACCGGGACTTCAATCAGCCCCAGCATTTT.

A word on this clone: The sample carries other DNA sequences with the same CDR3. This chain links TRBV7-8 with TRBJ1-4, with 8 nucleotides matching TRBD1. Per germline, CDR1 SGHVS and CDR2 FQNEAQ. V lost 5 bases, J lost 5 bases, and 4 bases stayed unmatched. The CDR3 covers 14 residues. CDR3 protein: CASSPGGGNEKLFF. CDR3 bases: TGTGCCAGCAGCCCAGGGGGCGGGAATGAAAAACTGTTTTTT. Supplemented by reference TRBV7-8 and TRBJ1-4, the full variable domain reads GAGVSQSPRYKVAKRGQDVALRCDPISGHVSLFWYQQALGQGPEFLTYFQNEAQLDKSGLPSDRFFAERPEGSVSTLKIQRTQQEDSAVYLCASSPGGGNEKLFFGSGTQLSVL.

The chain combines TRBV5-1 with TRBJ2-4, with 9 positions matching TRBD1. The CDR3 is 16 residues long. Germline lookup yields CDR1 SGHRS and CDR2 YFSETQ. The V segment lost 0 bases and the J segment 8 bases; nucleotides outside the gene matches: 9. The CDR3 region is CASSLVPPGQGHIQYF. CDR3 nucleotide sequence: TGCGCCAGCAGCTTGGTCCCTCCGGGACAGGGACACATTCAGTACTTC.

V and J are TRBV5-1 and TRBJ2-2; TRBD1 agrees at 8 bases. V lost 4 bases to trimming and J lost 5 bases; unmatched junction nucleotides: 13. The CDR3 consists of 17 residues. The germline gives CDR1 SGHRS, CDR2 YFSETQ. The CDR3 protein is CASSKISGTGFTGELFF. The CDR3 nucleotides are TGCGCCAGCAGCAAAATCTCCGGGACAGGCTTTACCGGGGAGCTGTTTTTT.

The chain's CDR3 is CASTREGTGANVLTF. CDR3 nucleotides: TGTGCCAGCACCAGGGAGGGAACTGGGGCCAACGTCCTGACTTTC. The rearrangement links TRBV6-1 to TRBJ2-6; 7 positions match TRBD2. CDR3 length: 15 residues. The ends lost 7 bases at V and 2 bases at J; junction bases unmatched: 5. In germline, CDR1 is MNHNS, CDR2 SASEGT.

V gene TRBV19 combines with J gene TRBJ1-2; 7 bases align to TRBD1. Germline CDR1 is LNHDA and CDR2 is SQIVND (reference sequence). V trimming: 6 bases; J trimming: 0 bases; junction bases outside the gene matches: 7. CDR3 length: 15 residues. DNA for the CDR3: TGTGCCAGTAGCCTCCGGGACAGAACTAACTATGGCTACACCTTC. Protein sequence: CASSLRDRTNYGYTF.

The chain is built from TRBV6-4 and TRBJ2-1, with 9 positions matching TRBD2. Germline V gene sequence: CDR1 MRHNA, CDR2 SNTAGT. This CDR3 has 15 residues. Trimming took 5 bases from V and 5 from J; bases not matched to a gene: 7. The CDR3 protein is CASSKAGGTNNEQFF. CDR3 in DNA: TGTGCCAGCAGTAAGGCGGGGGGGACCAACAATGAGCAGTTCTTC.

The table lists this clone with a count of one. The chain employs TRBV19 and TRBJ2-1, with D possibly matching TRBD1 (6 bases). The V gene lost 5 bases and the J gene lost 8 bases, with 19 bases spanning the gap. CDR1 is LNHDA, CDR2 SQIVND, per germline (reference sequence). CDR3 length: 15 amino acids. The CDR3 loop is CASSFHREIIDEQFF. The CDR3 DNA sequence: TGTGCCAGTAGTTTCCACAGGGAAATCATCGATGAGCAGTTCTTC.